These T cell receptor beta chains were read from a single sample in a study of blood T cells in healthy people across ages. TCRdb processed the 5' RACE reads anew with MiXCR; each CDR3 protein has one entry. The table lists around 1,900,000 distinct CDR3 sequences, 30% to 40% of them singletons. The source material was blood. The origin of the receptors is a human donor in good health. The CDR3 runs from the conserved cysteine through the conserved F or W. D genes are given only for firm matches. Expanded clones are given a class, and other clones once, few, many or no size at all.

>TRBV20-1|TRBD2|.|TRBJ2-1
TGCAGTGCTACTCAGACTAGCGGGGGGTCCAACGAGCAGTTCTTC
CSATQTSGGSNEQFF
>TRBV12-3/TRBV12-4|TRBD1|.|TRBJ2-1
TGTGCCAGCAGTCTCCCGGGACAGATATACAATGAGCAGTTCTTC
CASSLPGQIYNEQFF
>TRBV10-3|.|.|TRBJ2-3
TGTGCCATCAGTGGACCCCCCCCGGGTGCGGGGCTACCTCTAAGCACAGATACGCAGTATTTT
CAISGPPPGAGLPLSTDTQYF
>TRBV20-1|TRBD1|.|TRBJ1-4
TGCAGTGCTCAGGGGGCCGGTGAAAAACTGTTTTTT
CSAQGAGEKLFF
>TRBV29-1|TRBD1|.|TRBJ2-5
TGCAGCGTTGATGGCCGACAGGGGGCGTGGGAGACCCAGTACTTC
CSVDGRQGAWETQYF
>TRBV7-2|TRBD1|.|TRBJ2-1
TGTGCCAGCAGCTTAAGGCCCGACAGGGGAAATGAGCAGTTCTTC
CASSLRPDRGNEQFF
>TRBV7-9|.|.|TRBJ1-2
TGTGCCAGCAGCCCCCCATTGGGGGATTGGGGCTATGGCTACACCTTC
CASSPPLGDWGYGYTF
>TRBV29-1|TRBD2|.|TRBJ2-3
TGCAGCGTCTCTCGGGGGGGACTCCTGACGGATACGCAGTATTTT
CSVSRGGLLTDTQYF
>TRBV7-2|.|few|TRBJ1-1
TGTGCCAGCAGCTTAAGGCCTTACCGGACTGAAGCTTTCTTT
CASSLRPYRTEAFF
>TRBV6-1|.|.|TRBJ1-5
TGTACCACGACTACCGGGACAACAAGCAATCAGCCCCAGCATTTT
CTTTTGTTSNQPQHF
>TRBV9|TRBD2|few|TRBJ2-5
TGTGCCAGCAGCCCGGGGACTAGCGGATCCCAAGAGACCCAGTACTTC
CASSPGTSGSQETQYF
>TRBV7-2|TRBD1|.|TRBJ2-1
TGTGCCAGCAGCCCCTTCCGGACAGGGGCGTACAATGAGCAGTTCTTC
CASSPFRTGAYNEQFF
>TRBV20-1|.|few|TRBJ2-2
TGCAGTGCTAGAGATTGGGGGCCGAACACCGGGGAGCTGTTTTTT
CSARDWGPNTGELFF
>TRBV18|TRBD1|.|TRBJ1-2
TGTGCCAGCTCACCACCAGGGACAGGGGGGTCTGGCTACACCTTC
CASSPPGTGGSGYTF
>TRBV9|.|few|TRBJ2-3
TGTGCCAGCAGCGTGGGCATTCACACAGATACGCAGTATTTT
CASSVGIHTDTQYF
>TRBV2|.|.|TRBJ2-3
TGTGCCAGCAGCCTACGGAGGGACCAGGGGAAGTATTTT
CASSLRRDQGKYF
>TRBV5-1|.|.|TRBJ2-4
TGCGCCAGCAGGCGGACGGGGGCGGGAGCCAAAAACATTCAGTACTTC
CASRRTGAGAKNIQYF
>TRBV9|.|.|TRBJ1-1
TGTGCCAGCAGCGGAACCCGGGGGGGAGCTTTCTTT
CASSGTRGGAFF
>TRBV28|.|.|TRBJ1-2
TGTGCCAGCAGAGACGACAGCATCTATGGCTACACCTTC
CASRDDSIYGYTF
>TRBV7-9|TRBD2|few|TRBJ2-7
TGTGCCAGCAGCCGACGGAGAGGGGCGGGGGACTCCTACGAGCAGTACTTC
CASSRRRGAGDSYEQYF
>TRBV5-1|TRBD1|.|TRBJ1-2
TGCGCCAGCAGCCGGACAGGGCATCGCTATGGCTACACCTTC
CASSRTGHRYGYTF
>TRBV4-1|.|few|TRBJ2-7
TGCGCCAGCAGCCAAGAACCCGGGGAGCAGTACTTC
CASSQEPGEQYF
>TRBV6-2/TRBV6-3|TRBD1|.|TRBJ2-7
TGTGCCAGCAGTTACCCTGACAGGGAAAGGGACTACGAGCAGTACTTC
CASSYPDRERDYEQYF
>TRBV6-5|TRBD1|.|TRBJ2-1
TGTGCCAGCAGTTACGCGCGACAGGGGGACAATGAGCAGTTCTTC
CASSYARQGDNEQFF
>TRBV7-9|.|.|TRBJ1-1
TGTGCCAGCGAAAATGGAGGAGCCAGGAGGGCTTTCTTT
CASENGGARRAFF
>TRBV7-2|.|few|TRBJ2-1
TGTGCCAGCAGCTTAACCCAACAGAACAATGAGCAGTTCTTC
CASSLTQQNNEQFF
>TRBV7-9|.|.|TRBJ2-7
TGTGCCAGCAGCCCAATCACAGGGAGGAATGAGCAGTACTTC
CASSPITGRNEQYF
>TRBV7-2|.|few|TRBJ2-3
TGTGCCAGCAACTGGGACGTCCGCACAGATACGCAGTATTTT
CASNWDVRTDTQYF
>TRBV7-3|.|.|TRBJ2-7
TGTGCCAGCAGCTCCGACCCAGGGGGGTTATACGAGCAGTACTTC
CASSSDPGGLYEQYF
>TRBV7-2|.|few|TRBJ2-7
TGTGCCAGCAGCTTAGTCTCGCAACTAACCTACGAGCAGTACTTC
CASSLVSQLTYEQYF
>TRBV29-1|.|.|TRBJ2-5
TGCAGCGTCCCCGGCCCGACCTCAGGGACCCAGTACTTC
CSVPGPTSGTQYF
>TRBV6-5|.|.|TRBJ1-2
TGTGCCAGCAGCTACAGGGCAGCTAACTATGGCTACACCTTC
CASSYRAANYGYTF
>TRBV4-1|.|few|TRBJ2-7
TGCGCCAGCAGCCAAGGAGGGGGGGGGGCCTACGAGCAGTACTTC
CASSQGGGGAYEQYF
>TRBV4-1|TRBD2|few|TRBJ2-1
TGCGCCTCCCGGGTACTAGCGGGGGGACCCATTTACAATGAGCAGTTCTTC
CASRVLAGGPIYNEQFF
>TRBV6-2/TRBV6-3|.|.|TRBJ1-2
TGTGCCAGCAGAAGGCTCAGGGTTGACGGCTACACCTTC
CASRRLRVDGYTF
>TRBV7-9|.|.|TRBJ2-5
TGTGCCAGCAGCTTTTCCGTACACCCGCTACAAGAGACCCAGTACTTC
CASSFSVHPLQETQYF
>TRBV4-1|.|few|TRBJ1-2
TGCGCCAGCAGCCCAGGGACAAACTCTAACTATGGCTACACCTTC
CASSPGTNSNYGYTF
>TRBV3-1|TRBD1|.|TRBJ1-2
TGTGCCAGCAGTCCTACTCCGGGACAGGGGCACTACACCTTC
CASSPTPGQGHYTF
>TRBV12-3/TRBV12-4|.|few|TRBJ2-6
TGTGCCAGCAGTTTACTTCCCGGGATCTCTGGGGCCAACGTCCTGACTTTC
CASSLLPGISGANVLTF
>TRBV5-6|.|few|TRBJ2-1
TGTGCCAGCAGCTTGGTTTTTACAGAGCAGTTCTTC
CASSLVFTEQFF
>TRBV4-3|TRBD1|.|TRBJ1-2
TGCGCCAGCAGCTCACAGGGGAAGGCTTATGGCTACACCTTC
CASSSQGKAYGYTF
>TRBV6-6|.|once|TRBJ2-3
TGTGCCAGTCGGACAGACGCATGGGATACGCAGTATTTT
CASRTDAWDTQYF
>TRBV7-2|TRBD1|.|TRBJ1-2
TGTGCCAGCAGCTTAGCCAGCGGCCAGGGGGTGGATGGCTACACCTTC
CASSLASGQGVDGYTF